The following is a T cell receptor beta chain sequence with its context. The sample originates from a study of blood T cell repertoires in COVID-19. Study context: Donors in the United States, Italy and Spain gave samples during acute or convalescent COVID-19. Sample material is recorded as cDNA or gDNA derived from T cells, B-cell-depleted T cells, or PBMCs.

Per the original data handling: How many nucleated cells were present was estimated from reference gene primer amplification. Data came from immunoSEQ multiplex PCR; TCRdb stores just in-frame clones and leaves some out. For V, J and clone size, that table is used; D and trimming come from the DNA. This sample has approximately 200,000 clones; roughly 89% occur once, and the top ten carry 5.5% to 8%. This CDR3 spans 18 amino acids. V lost 0 bases and J lost 0; bases outside the gene matches: 3. Germline V gene sequence: CDR1 LGHDT, CDR2 YNNKEL (reference sequence). The V and J genes are TRBV3-1 (or the pseudogene TRBV3-2) and TRBJ2-3, with 13 bases lining up with TRBD2. The sequenced sample consisted of peripheral blood. The TCR was taken from a man aged 60 to 75 who had recovered from COVID-19. CDR3 nucleotide sequence: TGTGCCAGCAGCCAAGAAACTAGCGGGGGGGCTAGCACAGATACGCAGTATTTT. Residues: CASSQETSGGASTDTQYF.